Given below is one T cell receptor (beta chain) in context. This CDR3 is 14 amino acids long. The germline CDR1 and CDR2 sequences are DFQATT and SNEGSKA (reference sequence). Together with a sample-barcoded 5' primer, a J-beta primer mix was included in a second PCR lasting about 6 to 12 cycles. TCRdb redid the calling of the 5' RACE reads with MiXCR, one entry per CDR3 protein. The data show approximately 800,000 distinct CDR3 sequences, about 36% seen once. This entry comes from a study of blood T cells in healthy people across ages. Per sample, no less than 6 micrograms of total RNA were extracted.

The sample comprised blood. The chain recombines TRBV20-1 with TRBJ2-2; 9 bases are a match to TRBD1. The clonotype was recovered from a young man in good health. The CDR3 here is CTVPGQGNTGELFF. DNA of the CDR3: TGCACTGTACCGGGACAGGGGAACACCGGGGAGCTGTTTTTT.